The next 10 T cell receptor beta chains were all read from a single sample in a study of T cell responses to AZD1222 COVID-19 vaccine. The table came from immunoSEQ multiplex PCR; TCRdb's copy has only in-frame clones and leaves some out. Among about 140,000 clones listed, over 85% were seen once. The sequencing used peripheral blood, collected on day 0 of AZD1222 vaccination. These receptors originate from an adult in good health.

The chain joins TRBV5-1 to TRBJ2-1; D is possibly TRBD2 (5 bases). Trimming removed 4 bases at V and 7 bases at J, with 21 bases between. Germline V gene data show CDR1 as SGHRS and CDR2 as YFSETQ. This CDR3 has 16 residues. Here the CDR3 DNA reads TGCGCCAGCAGCCTCCGTAGCGTGAGGGATGGAAATGAGCAGTTCTTC. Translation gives CASSLRSVRDGNEQFF.

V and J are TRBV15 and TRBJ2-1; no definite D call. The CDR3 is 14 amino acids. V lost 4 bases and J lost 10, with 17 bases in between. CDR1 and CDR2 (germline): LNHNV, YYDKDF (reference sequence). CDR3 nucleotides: TGTGCCACCAGCACGCCCTACAGAGCCGGGGAGCAGTTCTTC. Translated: CATSTPYRAGEQFF. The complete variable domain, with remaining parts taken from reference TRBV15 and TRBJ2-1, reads DAMVIQNPRYQVTQFGKPVTLSCSQTLNHNVMYWYQQKSSQAPKLLFHYYDKDFNNEADTPDNFQSRRPNTSFCFLDIRSPGLGDTAMYLCATSTPYRAGEQFFGPGTRLTVL.

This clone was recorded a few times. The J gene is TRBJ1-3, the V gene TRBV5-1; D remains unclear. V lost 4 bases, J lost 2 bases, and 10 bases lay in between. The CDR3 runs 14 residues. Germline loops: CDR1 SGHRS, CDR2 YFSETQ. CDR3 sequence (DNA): TGCGCCAGCAGCGAGCAATCCGCTGGAAACACCATATATTTT. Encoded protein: CASSEQSAGNTIYF.

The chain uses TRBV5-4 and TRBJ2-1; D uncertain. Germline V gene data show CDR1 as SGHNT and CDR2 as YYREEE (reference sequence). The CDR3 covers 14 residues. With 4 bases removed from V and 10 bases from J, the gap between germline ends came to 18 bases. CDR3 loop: CASSLNAYSDEQFF. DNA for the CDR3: TGTGCCAGCAGCCTAAATGCCTATTCTGACGAGCAGTTCTTC.

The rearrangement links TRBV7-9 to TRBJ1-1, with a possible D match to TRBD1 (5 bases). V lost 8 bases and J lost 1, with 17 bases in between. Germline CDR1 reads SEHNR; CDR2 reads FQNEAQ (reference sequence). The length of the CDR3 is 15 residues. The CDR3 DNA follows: TGTGCCAGCCCTTCCCTGCCGACAGAGAACACTGAAGCTTTCTTT. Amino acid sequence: CASPSLPTENTEAFF.

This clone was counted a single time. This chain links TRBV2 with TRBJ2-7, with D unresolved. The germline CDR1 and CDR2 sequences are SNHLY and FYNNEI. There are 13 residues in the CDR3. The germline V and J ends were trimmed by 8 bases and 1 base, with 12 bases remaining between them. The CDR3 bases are TGTGCCAGCTCCTGGTACTTTTCCTACGAGCAGTACTTC. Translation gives CASSWYFSYEQYF.

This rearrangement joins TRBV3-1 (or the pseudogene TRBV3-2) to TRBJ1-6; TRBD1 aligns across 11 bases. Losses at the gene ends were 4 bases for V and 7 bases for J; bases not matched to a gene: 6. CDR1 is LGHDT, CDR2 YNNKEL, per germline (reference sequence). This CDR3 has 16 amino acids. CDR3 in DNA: TGTGCCAGCAGCCGAGGACAGGGGGCACGGAATTCACCCCTCCACTTT. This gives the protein CASSRGQGARNSPLHF.

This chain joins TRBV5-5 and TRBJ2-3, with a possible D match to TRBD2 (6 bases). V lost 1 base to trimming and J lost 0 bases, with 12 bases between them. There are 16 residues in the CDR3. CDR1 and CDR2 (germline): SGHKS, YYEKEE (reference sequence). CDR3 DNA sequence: TGTGCCAGCAGCTTGAGGGGAGGCACTAGCACAGATACGCAGTATTTT. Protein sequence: CASSLRGGTSTDTQYF.

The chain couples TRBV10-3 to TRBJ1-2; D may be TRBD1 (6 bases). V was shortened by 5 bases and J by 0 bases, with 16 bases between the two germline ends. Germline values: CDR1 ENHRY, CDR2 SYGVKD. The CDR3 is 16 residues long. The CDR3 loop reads CAISPTLDRSNYGYTF. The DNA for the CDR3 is TGTGCCATCAGTCCCACCTTAGACAGGTCTAACTATGGCTACACCTTC.

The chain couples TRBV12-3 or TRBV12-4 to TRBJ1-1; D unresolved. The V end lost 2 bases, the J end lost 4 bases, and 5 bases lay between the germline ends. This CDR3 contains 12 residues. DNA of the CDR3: TGTGCCAGCAGTTTATGGGGCACTGAAGCTTTCTTT. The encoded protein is CASSLWGTEAFF.